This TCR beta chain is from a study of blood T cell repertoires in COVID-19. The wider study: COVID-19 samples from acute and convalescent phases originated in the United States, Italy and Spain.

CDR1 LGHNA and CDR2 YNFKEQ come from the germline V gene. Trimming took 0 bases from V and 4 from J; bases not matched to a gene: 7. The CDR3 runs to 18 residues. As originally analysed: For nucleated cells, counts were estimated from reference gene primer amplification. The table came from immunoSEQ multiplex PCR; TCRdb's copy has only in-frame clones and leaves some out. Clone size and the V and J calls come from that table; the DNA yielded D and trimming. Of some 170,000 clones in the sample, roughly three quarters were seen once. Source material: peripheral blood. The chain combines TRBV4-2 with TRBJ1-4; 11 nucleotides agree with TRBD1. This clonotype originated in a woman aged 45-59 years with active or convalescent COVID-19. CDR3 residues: CASSQDLGQGAGNEKLFF. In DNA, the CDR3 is TGTGCCAGCAGCCAAGACTTAGGACAGGGGGCAGGTAATGAAAAACTGTTTTTT.